This T cell receptor (beta chain) appears in the sequencing data of a study of OX40 agonist ivuxolimab in advanced cancers. Study background: Two patients with cutaneous melanoma and one with hepatocellular carcinoma, three in total, showed partial responses.

A note on this clone: What it recognizes is unknown.

Generated by immunoSEQ multiplex PCR, the TCRdb table keeps only in-frame clones and is missing some. Of about 82,000 clones listed, 91% are singletons. Whole-study results and caveats: Fewer expanded clones were found on average in CD4+ than in CD8+ T cells.

Germline V gives CDR1 ENHRY, CDR2 SYGVKD. CDR3 size: 15 residues. With V trimmed by 4 bases and J by 5 bases, 5 bases remained unmatched. V usage is TRBV10-3 and J usage is TRBJ2-3; TRBD2 matches at 11 bases. The sequence came from an adult with an advanced solid tumor such as melanoma, head and neck, liver or kidney cancer. The sample in question was CD4+ or CD8+ T cells sorted from blood, obtained in a trial of the OX40 agonist ivuxolimab. The DNA of the CDR3 is TGTGCCATCAGTGGGCTAGCGGGAGGTTTAGATACGCAGTATTTT. It encodes CAISGLAGGLDTQYF.